Shown below are 14 T cell receptor beta chains from a single sample sequenced in a study of blood T cell repertoires in COVID-19. Sequencing used immunoSEQ multiplex PCR; TCRdb keeps in-frame clones, though not all of them. Counted here are about 74,000 clones, roughly 90% occurring once; the ten biggest clones make up just over 2.5%. Sequencing was done on a sample of peripheral blood. Receptors were obtained from a man in his fifties or sixties with COVID-19, enrolled during active disease.

This clone was recorded once. The DNA for the CDR3 is TGCGCCAGCAGGGAACCGGGACAGGGTCGCTACGAGCAGTACTTC. It codes for CASREPGQGRYEQYF. The rearrangement uses TRBV10-2 and TRBJ2-7; 9 nucleotides agree with TRBD1. Germline V gives CDR1 WSHSY, CDR2 SAAADI. After removal of 6 bases from V and 3 bases from J, the junction contained 9 bases not matched to a gene. CDR3 length: 15 amino acids.

The V call is TRBV5-1, the J call TRBJ2-2; TRBD2 matches 7 bases. Trimming at V came to 5 bases and at J to 5 bases, leaving 15 bases not matched to a gene. From germline, CDR1 is SGHRS and CDR2 YFSETQ. The CDR3 runs to 17 residues. The CDR3 DNA reads as TGCGCCAGCAGGGGAGGGCGGGAGAAGCTTTTGACCGGGGAGCTGTTTTTT. Translation: CASRGGREKLLTGELFF. The full variable domain, in which reference TRBV5-1 and TRBJ2-2 provide the parts outside the CDR3, is KAGVTQTPRYLIKTRGQQVTLSCSPISGHRSVSWYQQTPGQGLQFLFEYFSETQRNKGNFPGRFSGRQFSNSRSEMNVSTLELGDSALYLCASRGGREKLLTGELFFGEGSRLTVL.

The V gene is TRBV19, the J gene TRBJ2-7; 9 bases are shared with TRBD1. J lost 3 bases, V lost 4 bases, and 7 bases had no gene match. The CDR3 length is 15 residues. The germline CDR1 and CDR2 sequences are LNHDA and SQIVND (reference sequence). The CDR3 protein is CASSKTGGDGYEQYV. The CDR3 DNA reads as TGTGCCAGTAGTAAGACAGGGGGGGACGGCTACGAGCAGTACGTC.

The genes are TRBV7-2 and TRBJ1-1, with D possibly TRBD1 on 6 matching bases. The germline V gene encodes CDR1 SGHTA and CDR2 FQGNSA. Trimming removed 3 bases from V and 5 bases from J, with 13 bases in between. This CDR3 has 14 residues. This CDR3 is CASSFKQRGTEAFF. The CDR3 bases are TGTGCCAGCAGCTTTAAACAAAGGGGGACTGAAGCTTTCTTT.

The V gene is TRBV28, the J gene TRBJ2-7; 10 bases map to TRBD2. CDR3 size: 14 residues. From germline, CDR1 is MDHEN and CDR2 SYDVKM. Trimming took 6 bases from V and 4 from J; bases not matched to a gene: 6. The CDR3 loop is CASRASGSHYEQYF. CDR3 nucleotide sequence: TGTGCCAGCAGGGCTAGCGGGAGTCATTACGAGCAGTACTTC. Supplemented by reference TRBV28 and TRBJ2-7, the full variable domain reads DVKVTQSSRYLVKRTGEKVFLECVQDMDHENMFWYRQDPGLGLRLIYFSYDVKMKEKGDIPEGYSVSREKKERFSLILESASTNQTSMYLCASRASGSHYEQYFGPGTRLTVT.

This chain links TRBV28 with TRBJ1-2; 7 bases fit TRBD1. V shed 7 bases, J shed 5 bases, and the junction held 7 bases outside the gene matches. CDR1 and CDR2 (germline): MDHEN, SYDVKM. This CDR3 contains 13 residues. CDR3 protein: CASTTLDRYGYTF. The CDR3 nucleotides are TGTGCCAGCACCACGCTGGACAGGTATGGCTACACCTTC.

This chain connects TRBV9 to TRBJ2-1, with D perhaps TRBD1 (5 bases). The V end was cut by 0 bases, the J end by 10 bases, with 11 bases between. This CDR3 spans 13 amino acids. Germline loops: CDR1 SGDLS, CDR2 YYNGEE. CDR3 nucleotides: TGTGCCAGCAGCGTAGGCCCCGACAGCGAGCAGTTCTTC. This translates into CASSVGPDSEQFF.

The chain has TRBV7-2 and TRBJ2-1; 11 positions match TRBD2. The CDR3 spans 15 residues. Trimming cost V 2 bases and J 8 bases; bases outside gene matches: 5. Germline assignment: CDR1 SGHTA and CDR2 FQGNSA. The CDR3, as DNA: TGTGCCAGCAGCTTATTTACTAGCGGGAGCTATGAGCAGTTCTTC. Its protein product is CASSLFTSGSYEQFF.

The chain carries TRBV6-4 and TRBJ2-5, with D possibly matching TRBD1 (5 bases). The CDR3 runs to 16 residues. V was clipped by 1 base and J by 5 bases, with 17 bases between them. Germline assignment: CDR1 MRHNA and CDR2 SNTAGT. Written as DNA, the CDR3 is TGTGCCAGCAGTGACTATACGGGTGGGGCCGGGGAGACCCAGTACTTC. It specifies CASSDYTGGAGETQYF.

This chain joins TRBV28 and TRBJ2-1; D is perhaps TRBD2 (6 bases). The germline V gene has CDR1 MDHEN and CDR2 SYDVKM. There are 17 residues in the CDR3. Trimming removed 7 bases from V and 0 bases from J, with 19 bases in between. The CDR3 protein is CASKPGTGVSSYNEQFF. The CDR3 DNA sequence: TGTGCCAGCAAGCCGGGAACGGGAGTGAGCTCCTACAATGAGCAGTTCTTC.

V usage is TRBV28 and J usage is TRBJ1-1; 7 bases are shared with TRBD1. In germline, CDR1 is MDHEN, CDR2 SYDVKM. The CDR3 covers 13 residues. With V trimmed by 7 bases and J by 6 bases, 8 bases remained unmatched. CDR3: CASKYSTGPEAFF. The CDR3 DNA reads as TGTGCCAGCAAGTACTCGACAGGGCCTGAAGCTTTCTTT.

The chain has TRBV6-2 or TRBV6-3 and TRBJ2-3; 10 bases fit TRBD1. The germline gives CDR1 MNHEY, CDR2 SVGEGT. The junction had 13 bases not matched to a gene; V was cut back by 6 bases and J by 4 bases. CDR3 length: 17 amino acids. The CDR3 protein is CASSLTRTGGRADTQYF. CDR3 DNA sequence: TGTGCCAGCAGCCTAACTCGGACAGGGGGAAGGGCAGATACGCAGTATTTT.

The V and J genes are TRBV15 and TRBJ2-2; 7 bases are a match to TRBD1. CDR3 size: 13 residues. V trimming: 6 bases; J trimming: 4 bases; junction bases outside the gene matches: 2. Germline loops: CDR1 LNHNV, CDR2 YYDKDF (reference sequence). For the CDR3, the DNA is TGTGCCACCAGGCCAGGGGGCACCGGGGAGCTGTTTTTT. As protein: CATRPGGTGELFF.

This clone was observed a single time. V gene TRBV12-3 or TRBV12-4 combines with J gene TRBJ2-3; unclear D gene. This CDR3 has 12 amino acids. V lost 1 base to trimming and J lost 7 bases, with 6 bases between them. CDR3 amino acids: CASSLGVNTQYF. The CDR3 DNA reads TGTGCCAGCAGTTTAGGAGTCAATACGCAGTATTTT.